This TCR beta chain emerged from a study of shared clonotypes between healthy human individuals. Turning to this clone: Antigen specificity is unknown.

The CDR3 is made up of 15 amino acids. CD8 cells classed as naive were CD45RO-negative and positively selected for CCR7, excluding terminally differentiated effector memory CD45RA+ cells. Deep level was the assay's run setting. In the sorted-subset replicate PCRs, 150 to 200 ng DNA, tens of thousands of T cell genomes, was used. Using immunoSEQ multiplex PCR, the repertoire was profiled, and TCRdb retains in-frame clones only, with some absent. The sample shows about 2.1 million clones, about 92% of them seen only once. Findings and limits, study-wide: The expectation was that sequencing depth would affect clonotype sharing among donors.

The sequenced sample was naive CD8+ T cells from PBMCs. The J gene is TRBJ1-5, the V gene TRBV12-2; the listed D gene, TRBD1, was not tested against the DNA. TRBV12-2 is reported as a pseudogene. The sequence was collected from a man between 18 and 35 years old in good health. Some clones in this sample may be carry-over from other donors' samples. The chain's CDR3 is CASRPVQDSNQPQHF. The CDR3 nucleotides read TGTGCAAGTCGCCCCGTACAGGATAGCAATCAGCCCCAGCATTTT.